The sequence of this T cell receptor beta chain was determined in a study of CD8 T cells in ankylosing spondylitis. Study-wide results and caveats: Several highly homologous variants formed a TCR beta motif that appeared characteristic of ankylosing spondylitis blood. Earlier reports found some motif variants in synovial fluid and blood in reactive arthritis. From matched ankylosing spondylitis synovial fluid, disease-linked clones were reportedly recovered at significantly enriched levels.

Quantitative 5'-RACE with molecular barcodes was used to make the TCR beta libraries. TCRdb re-called the 5' RACE reads through MiXCR, storing one row per CDR3 protein. The table has about 390,000 distinct CDR3 sequences, 20% to 25% seen once. This clonotype has more than one count but fewer than ten. The antigen remains unidentified. In germline, CDR1 is LNHDA, CDR2 SQIVND (reference sequence). This CDR3 comprises 15 residues. V lost 9 bases to trimming and J lost 5 bases, with 22 bases between them. This TCR was sampled from a male donor with ankylosing spondylitis. Sequencing used blood, either unsorted or a sorted T cell fraction (not recorded which). The gene calls are TRBV19 and TRBJ2-5; D might be TRBD1 (5 bases). CDR3 region: CARPISRVTQETQYF. For the CDR3, the DNA is TGTGCCAGACCTATTTCCAGGGTGACCCAGGAGACCCAGTACTTC.